What follows is one T cell receptor (beta chain) and its context. Its cognate antigen is unknown. This sample was included in a study of cytomegalovirus exposure and HLA in healthy donors. Findings and caveats of the study: It was confirmed in vitro that three of the CMV-associated chains were specific for CMV antigens.

The study ran its PCR with 60 Vbeta and 13 Jbeta primers. Sequencing used immunoSEQ multiplex PCR; TCRdb keeps in-frame clones, though not all of them. This table holds nearly 95,000 clones, about four fifths found once. With 5 bases clipped from V and 0 bases from J, the junction kept 5 bases outside the gene matches. CDR3 size: 16 residues. Germline V CDR1 and CDR2: SGHAT, FQNNGV. This clonotype was obtained from a woman between 35 and 50 years old in good health and CMV-seronegative. The rearrangement links TRBV11-2 to TRBJ2-7; TRBD1 agrees at 12 bases. The source material was PBMCs. The CDR3 sequence: CASSPRDRGPSYEQYF. CDR3 coding DNA: TGTGCCAGCAGCCCGAGGGACAGGGGGCCCTCCTACGAGCAGTACTTC.